This T cell receptor beta chain was recorded in a study of PD-1 blockade in classical Hodgkin lymphoma. Study results and limitations: Why the repertoires differ is still unclear, perhaps disease activity or prior therapy. Reports described newly diagnosed patients as having lower baseline TCR diversity than healthy donors.

The method was immunoSEQ multiplex PCR; TCRdb's version includes in-frame clones alone and lacks a portion of them. The repertoire holds roughly 41,000 clones, with around two thirds as singletons. With regard to this clone: Its specificity is unknown.

Time point reported: cycle 4 day 1 (C4D1), after more than five weeks of nivolumab. Each patient's relapse followed autologous stem cell transplantation, and brentuximab vedotin exposure varied. The V end was cut by 1 base, the J end by 2 bases, with 10 bases between. CDR3 length: 15 amino acids. Per germline, CDR1 MNHNS and CDR2 SASEGT. The TCR originated in a human donor with classical Hodgkin lymphoma. V gene TRBV6-1 combines with J gene TRBJ2-3; D ambiguous. This material consisted of peripheral blood mononuclear cells (PBMCs), taken before the fourth cycle of nivolumab. The DNA for the CDR3 is TGTGCCAGCAGTGAAGTAGCCGGGTACACAGATACGCAGTATTTT. Protein product: CASSEVAGYTDTQYF.